Below are 10 T cell receptor beta chains sequenced from a single sample in a study of cytomegalovirus exposure and HLA in healthy donors. The PCR used 60 Vbeta and 13 Jbeta primers. TCRdb's copy holds only in-frame clones and misses some; the assay was immunoSEQ multiplex PCR. The sample records about 89,000 clones, 64% being singletons. Source material: PBMCs. The receptors originated from a human donor in good health.

The DNA of the CDR3 is TGTGCCAGCAGCGTAGCTGGACAGTCTGGAAACACCATATATTTT. As protein: CASSVAGQSGNTIYF. The chain recombines TRBV9 with TRBJ1-3; TRBD1 might be the D (6 bases). The CDR3 spans 15 residues. Germline CDR1 is SGDLS and CDR2 is YYNGEE. Trimming pared 0 bases from V and 1 base from J, leaving 8 bases between.

The V call is TRBV5-1, the J call TRBJ1-1; no firm D call. The CDR3 has 11 residues. V lost 4 bases and J 5 bases, leaving 6 bases between the germline ends. Germline lookup yields CDR1 SGHRS and CDR2 YFSETQ. The CDR3 nucleotides are TGCGCCAGCAGCCCGGGGACTGAAGCTTTCTTT. Residues: CASSPGTEAFF.

The rearrangement links TRBV10-1 to TRBJ2-5; 7 nucleotides align to TRBD1. V gave up 8 bases and J gave up 6 bases; unmatched junction bases: 12. There are 14 residues in the CDR3. CDR1 is WNHNN, CDR2 SYGVQD, per germline (reference sequence). CDR3 nucleotide sequence: TGCGCCAGCGGGTTAAGGACAGGTACGCAGACCCAGTACTTC. Amino acids: CASGLRTGTQTQYF.

The rearrangement uses TRBV9 and TRBJ2-7, with 8 bases lining up with TRBD1. J gave up 4 bases and V 4 bases, and 10 bases lay outside the gene matches. The V gene's germline CDR1 is SGDLS and CDR2 YYNGEE. The CDR3 is 15 residues long. The CDR3 nucleotides are TGTGCCAGCAGCTTAGGACAGGGAAATTTTTACGAGCAGTACTTC. Its translation is CASSLGQGNFYEQYF.

The V and J genes are TRBV5-4 and TRBJ2-3; 9 bases fit TRBD2. CDR1 and CDR2 (germline): SGHNT, YYREEE (reference sequence). This CDR3 spans 16 amino acids. The V segment lost 1 base and the J segment 4 bases; nucleotides outside the gene matches: 7. CDR3 DNA: TGTGCCAGCAGCTTGTTCGGCGGGGGGGCAGCAGATACGCAGTATTTT. Encoded protein: CASSLFGGGAADTQYF.

V gene TRBV4-1 combines with J gene TRBJ1-3; no clear D gene. This CDR3 is 14 amino acids long. Germline V CDR1 and CDR2: MGHRA, YSYEKL. Trimming left V 1 base short and J 0 bases short, with 4 bases between. The CDR3 bases are TGCGCCAGCAGCCAAGCAGTCTCTGGAAACACCATATATTTT. Protein sequence: CASSQAVSGNTIYF.

This sequence joins TRBV10-3 and TRBJ1-4, with D hard to call. CDR3 length: 15 amino acids. CDR1 and CDR2 from the germline V gene are ENHRY and SYGVKD. Between the trimmed V and J ends, which lost 4 bases and 6 bases, there was a span of 15 bases. The CDR3 loop is CAISGDNQVDEKLFF. The CDR3 DNA follows: TGTGCCATCAGTGGTGACAATCAGGTTGATGAAAAACTGTTTTTT.

The chain couples TRBV5-4 to TRBJ2-3; 10 positions match TRBD2. The germline CDR1 and CDR2 sequences are SGHNT and YYREEE (reference sequence). The CDR3 is 15 amino acids. The junction had 6 bases not matched to a gene; V was cut back by 0 bases and J by 8 bases. In nucleotides, the CDR3 is TGTGCCAGCAGCTTGGAGTTAGCGGGGGGCGGTACGCAGTATTTT. Its translation: CASSLELAGGGTQYF. Based on the CDR3 plus reference TRBV5-4 and TRBJ2-3, the full variable domain is ETGVTQSPTHLIKTRGQQVTLRCSSQSGHNTVSWYQQALGQGPQFIFQYYREEENGRGNFPPRFSGLQFPNYSSELNVNALELDDSALYLCASSLELAGGGTQYFGPGTRLTVL.

This chain joins TRBV6-5 and TRBJ1-1; D not certain. The CDR3 has 15 residues. Trimming pared 4 bases from V and 0 bases from J, leaving 12 bases between. Germline V gene data show CDR1 as MNHEY and CDR2 as SVGAGI. The DNA of the CDR3 is TGTGCCAGCAGTTTCCAAGGCGGGGTGAACACTGAAGCTTTCTTT. The encoded protein is CASSFQGGVNTEAFF.

The chain recombines TRBV20-1 with TRBJ2-3, with D unclear. The CDR3 contains 11 residues. V was shortened by 7 bases and J by 6 bases, with 11 bases between the two germline ends. Germline CDR1 DFQATT, CDR2 SNEGSKA (reference sequence). The CDR3: CSGALGDTQYF. The CDR3 nucleotides are TGCAGTGGAGCGCTCGGTGATACGCAGTATTTT.